This is a list of T cell receptor beta chains from one sample in a study of a mutant IDH1 vaccine in newly diagnosed glioma. Their recognized antigens are unknown. Profiling relied on immunoSEQ multiplex PCR, and the TCRdb table lists in-frame clones only, not all of them. Of tens of thousands of clones listed, around 75% were seen once; the top ten hold roughly 9.8%. The material was PBMCs, obtained from a glioma patient whose treatment included an IDH1 peptide vaccine. Every receptor here comes from a man in his forties or fifties with glioma. CDR3s include the opening cysteine and the closing phenylalanine or tryptophan. The D gene is left open where the match is weak. Expanded clones get a size class; other rows say once, few or many, or leave the size out.

V gene	clone size	D gene	J gene	CDR3 protein	CDR3 DNA
TRBV18	-	-	TRBJ2-1	CASSKWQNNEQFF	TGTGCCAGCTCAAAGTGGCAGAACAATGAGCAGTTCTTC
TRBV12-5	-	-	TRBJ1-2	CASGFLPELVDYGYTF	TGTGCTAGTGGTTTCCTCCCGGAACTTGTGGACTATGGCTACACCTTC
TRBV6-1	-	-	TRBJ1-5	CASRERAGPQWAQHF	TGTGCCAGCAGGGAGCGGGCAGGTCCCCAATGGGCCCAGCATTTT
TRBV6-5	-	TRBD1	TRBJ2-7	CASSLTGVRDEQYF	TGTGCCAGCAGCCTAACAGGGGTCAGAGACGAGCAGTACTTC
TRBV7-2	-	TRBD2	TRBJ2-5	CASSLERTSATQYF	TGTGCCAGCAGCTTAGAGAGGACTAGCGCGACCCAGTACTTC
TRBV6-5	few	-	TRBJ2-7	CASSLGGPYEQYF	TGTGCCAGCAGCCTTGGCGGGCCCTACGAGCAGTACTTC
TRBV5-6	few	-	TRBJ1-5	CASSALNQPQHF	TGTGCCAGCAGCGCGCTCAATCAGCCCCAGCATTTT
TRBV6-1	few	-	TRBJ1-5	CASSEVQTRSNQPQHF	TGTGCCAGCAGTGAAGTGCAGACCAGGAGCAATCAGCCCCAGCATTTT
TRBV25-1	-	TRBD1	TRBJ2-2	CASSSQGAGELFF	TGTGCCAGCAGCTCCCAGGGGGCCGGGGAGCTGTTTTTT
TRBV7-2	-	TRBD2	TRBJ2-3	CASSSGLAEDTQYF	TGTGCCAGCAGCTCGGGACTAGCAGAAGATACGCAGTATTTT
TRBV25-1	-	-	TRBJ2-2	CASTLVGSGELFF	TGTGCCAGCACCTTAGTCGGGTCCGGGGAGCTGTTTTTT
TRBV5-1	-	-	TRBJ2-3	CASSIRQDGTDTQYF	TGCGCCAGCAGCATCCGACAGGATGGCACAGATACGCAGTATTTT
TRBV7-9	few	-	TRBJ1-2	CASSLSLRRDGYTF	TGTGCCAGCAGCTTGTCTCTACGGCGCGATGGCTACACCTTC
TRBV4-2	once	TRBD2	TRBJ2-1	CASSQTTSGSYNEQFF	TGTGCCAGCAGCCAGACGACTAGCGGGAGCTACAATGAGCAGTTCTTC
TRBV6-5	few	-	TRBJ1-1	CASSYSRGVGTEAFF	TGTGCCAGCAGTTATTCAAGGGGCGTGGGCACTGAAGCTTTCTTT
TRBV27	-	-	TRBJ2-3	CASSLTAGTNTQYF	TGTGCCAGCAGTTTAACCGCAGGGACAAATACGCAGTATTTT
TRBV6-1	-	-	TRBJ2-1	CASSEPGLEKFF	TGTGCCAGCAGTGAACCGGGCCTGGAAAAGTTCTTC
TRBV7-2	-	-	TRBJ1-5	CASSLSSDSRVGQPQHF	TGTGCCAGCAGCTTATCTTCGGACTCCAGGGTGGGTCAGCCCCAGCATTTT
TRBV27	once	-	TRBJ2-6	CASSIDHAGAGANVLTF	TGTGCCAGCAGTATAGACCATGCAGGGGCTGGGGCCAACGTCCTGACTTTC
TRBV2	-	-	TRBJ2-5	CASTMDRSIQETQYF	TGTGCCAGCACGATGGACCGGTCCATCCAAGAGACCCAGTACTTC
TRBV15	-	-	TRBJ2-7	CATSRGGQGAYEQYF	TGTGCCACCAGTAGAGGGGGGCAGGGCGCCTACGAGCAGTACTTC
TRBV7-9	-	-	TRBJ2-5	CASSFGTARQETQYF	TGTGCCAGCAGCTTTGGGACGGCGCGCCAAGAGACCCAGTACTTC
TRBV5-6	few	-	TRBJ1-1	CASIKQRNTEAFF	TGTGCCAGTATCAAACAGCGGAACACTGAAGCTTTCTTT
TRBV12-5	few	TRBD2	TRBJ2-7	CASGSPEGSAGDREQYF	TGTGCTAGTGGTTCCCCTGAGGGCTCAGCGGGAGATCGCGAGCAGTACTTC
TRBV11-2	-	-	TRBJ1-4	CASSLGSVRGEKLFF	TGTGCCAGCAGCTTAGGATCAGTGAGAGGTGAAAAACTGTTTTTT
TRBV27	-	-	TRBJ2-1	CASSLVTIGHNEQFF	TGTGCCAGCTCCTTGGTGACTATAGGGCACAATGAGCAGTTCTTC
TRBV25-1	-	-	TRBJ2-5	CASSDQNGETQYF	TGTGCCAGCAGTGACCAAAACGGAGAGACCCAGTACTTC
TRBV27	-	-	TRBJ2-3	CASSFQSVPDTQYF	TGTGCCAGCAGTTTCCAGAGTGTGCCAGATACGCAGTATTTT
TRBV5-5	once	TRBD2	TRBJ2-3	CASSLELAASTDTQYF	TGTGCCAGCAGCTTGGAACTAGCGGCTAGCACAGATACGCAGTATTTT